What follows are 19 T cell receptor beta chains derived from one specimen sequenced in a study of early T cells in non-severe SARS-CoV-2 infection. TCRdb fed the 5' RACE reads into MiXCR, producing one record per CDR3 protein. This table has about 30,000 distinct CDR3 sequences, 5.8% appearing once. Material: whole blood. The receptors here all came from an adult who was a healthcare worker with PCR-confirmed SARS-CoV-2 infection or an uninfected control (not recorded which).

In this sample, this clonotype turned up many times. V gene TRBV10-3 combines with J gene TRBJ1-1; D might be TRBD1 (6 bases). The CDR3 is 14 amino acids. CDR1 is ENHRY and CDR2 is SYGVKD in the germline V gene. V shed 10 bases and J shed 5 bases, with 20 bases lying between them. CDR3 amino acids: CATSTRQVGTEAFF. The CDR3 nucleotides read TGTGCCACCTCAACGAGACAGGTTGGGACTGAAGCTTTCTTT.

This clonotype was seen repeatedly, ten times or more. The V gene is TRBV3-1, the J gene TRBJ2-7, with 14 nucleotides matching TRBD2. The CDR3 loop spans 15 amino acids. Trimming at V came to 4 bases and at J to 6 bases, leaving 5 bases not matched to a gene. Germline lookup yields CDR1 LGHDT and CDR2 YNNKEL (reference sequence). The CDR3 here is CASSRLGLAGGEQYF. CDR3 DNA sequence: TGTGCCAGCAGCCGACTCGGACTAGCGGGAGGCGAGCAGTACTTC.

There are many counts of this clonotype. This chain's CDR3 is CASSEKPPLSLAGGKETQYF. The DNA of the CDR3 is TGTGCCAGCAGTGAAAAACCCCCCCTCTCGCTAGCGGGAGGTAAAGAGACCCAGTACTTC. J is TRBJ2-5 and V is TRBV2, with 11 bases aligning to TRBD2. Per germline, CDR1 SNHLY and CDR2 FYNNEI. The CDR3 consists of 20 residues. Trimming at V came to 2 bases and at J to 3 bases, leaving 17 bases not matched to a gene.

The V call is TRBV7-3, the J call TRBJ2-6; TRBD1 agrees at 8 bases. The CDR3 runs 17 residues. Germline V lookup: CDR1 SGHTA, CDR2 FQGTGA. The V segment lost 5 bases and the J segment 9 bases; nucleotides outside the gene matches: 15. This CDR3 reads CASSPGTGGIPLNVLTF. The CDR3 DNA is TGTGCCAGCAGCCCCGGTACAGGGGGGATCCCCCTCAACGTCCTGACTTTC. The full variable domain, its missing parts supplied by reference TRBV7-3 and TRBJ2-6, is GAGVSQTPSNKVTEKGKYVELRCDPISGHTALYWYRQSLGQGPEFLIYFQGTGAADDSGLPNDRFFAVRPEGSVSTLKIQRTERGDSAVYLCASSPGTGGIPLNVLTFGAGSRLTVL.

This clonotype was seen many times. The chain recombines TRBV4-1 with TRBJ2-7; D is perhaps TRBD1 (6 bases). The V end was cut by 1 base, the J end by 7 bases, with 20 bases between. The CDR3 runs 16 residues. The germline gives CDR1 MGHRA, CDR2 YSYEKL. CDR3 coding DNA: TGCGCCAGCAGCCAAGGTGGGACAACCTCAAGGGGAGAGCAGTACTTC. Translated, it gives CASSQGGTTSRGEQYF.

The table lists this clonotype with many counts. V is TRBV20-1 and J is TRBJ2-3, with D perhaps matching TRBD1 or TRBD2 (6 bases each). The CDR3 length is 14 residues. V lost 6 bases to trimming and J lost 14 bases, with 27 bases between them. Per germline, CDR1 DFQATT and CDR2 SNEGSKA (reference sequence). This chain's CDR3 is CSAGAGTPLSVRYF. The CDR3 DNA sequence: TGCAGTGCGGGGGCCGGGACTCCACTTTCGGTTCGGTATTTT.

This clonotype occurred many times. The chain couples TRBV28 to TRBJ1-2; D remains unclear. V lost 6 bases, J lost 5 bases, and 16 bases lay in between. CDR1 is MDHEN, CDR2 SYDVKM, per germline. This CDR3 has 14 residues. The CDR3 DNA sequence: TGTGCCAGCAGGCCACAGTCCCTTGGGTATGGCTACACCTTC. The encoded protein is CASRPQSLGYGYTF.

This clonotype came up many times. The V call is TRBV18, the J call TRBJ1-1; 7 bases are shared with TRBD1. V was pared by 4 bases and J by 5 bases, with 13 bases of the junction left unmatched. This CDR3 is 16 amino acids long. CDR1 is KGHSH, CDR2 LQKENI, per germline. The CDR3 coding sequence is TGTGCCAGCTCACTATACCCGGGACAGTTGGGAACTGAAGCTTTCTTT. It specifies CASSLYPGQLGTEAFF.

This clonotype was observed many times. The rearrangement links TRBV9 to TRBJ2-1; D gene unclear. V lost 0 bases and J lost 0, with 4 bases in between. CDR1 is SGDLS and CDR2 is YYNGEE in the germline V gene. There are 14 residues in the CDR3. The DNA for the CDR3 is TGTGCCAGCAGCGTAGGTAACTCCTACAATGAGCAGTTCTTC. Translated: CASSVGNSYNEQFF. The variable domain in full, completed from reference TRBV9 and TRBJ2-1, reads DSGVTQTPKHLITATGQRVTLRCSPRSGDLSVYWYQQSLDQGLQFLIQYYNGEERAKGNILERFSAQQFPDLHSELNLSSLELGDSALYFCASSVGNSYNEQFFGPGTRLTVL.

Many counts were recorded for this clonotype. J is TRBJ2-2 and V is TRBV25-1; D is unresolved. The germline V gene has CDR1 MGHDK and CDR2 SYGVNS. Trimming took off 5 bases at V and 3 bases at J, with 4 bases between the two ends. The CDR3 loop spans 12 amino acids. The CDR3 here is CASSPYTGELFF. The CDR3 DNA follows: TGTGCCAGCAGTCCGTACACCGGGGAGCTGTTTTTT.

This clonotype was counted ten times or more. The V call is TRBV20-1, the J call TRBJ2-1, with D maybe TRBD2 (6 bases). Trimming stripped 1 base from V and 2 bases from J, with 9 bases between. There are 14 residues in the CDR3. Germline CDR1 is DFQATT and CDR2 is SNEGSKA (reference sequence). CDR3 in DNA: TGCAGTGCTAGAGGAGTAGCGGCCTACAATGAGCAGTTCTTC. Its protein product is CSARGVAAYNEQFF.

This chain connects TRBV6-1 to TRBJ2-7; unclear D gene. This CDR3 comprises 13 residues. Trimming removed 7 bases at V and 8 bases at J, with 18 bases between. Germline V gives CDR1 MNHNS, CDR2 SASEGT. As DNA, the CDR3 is TGTGCCAGCACCAACTCGGTCCAGCTCCAGCAGTACTTC. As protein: CASTNSVQLQQYF.

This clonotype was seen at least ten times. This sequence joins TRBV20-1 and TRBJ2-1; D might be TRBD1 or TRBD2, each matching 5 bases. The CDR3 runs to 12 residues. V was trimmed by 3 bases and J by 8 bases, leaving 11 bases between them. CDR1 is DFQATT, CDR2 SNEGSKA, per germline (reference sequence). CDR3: CSASDQGDEQFF. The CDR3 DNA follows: TGCAGTGCTAGCGACCAGGGAGATGAGCAGTTCTTC.

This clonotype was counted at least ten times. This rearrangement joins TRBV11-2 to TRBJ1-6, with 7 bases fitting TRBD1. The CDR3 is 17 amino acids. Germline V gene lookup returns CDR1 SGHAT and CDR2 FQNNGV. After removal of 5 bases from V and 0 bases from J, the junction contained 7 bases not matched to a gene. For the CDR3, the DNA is TGTGCCAGCAGCAAAGGACAGGCCAGCTCCTATAATTCACCCCTCCACTTT. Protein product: CASSKGQASSYNSPLHF. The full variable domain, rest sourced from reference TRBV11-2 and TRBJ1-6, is EAGVAQSPRYKIIEKRQSVAFWCNPISGHATLYWYQQILGQGPKLLIQFQNNGVVDDSQLPKDRFSAERLKGVDSTLKIQPAKLEDSAVYLCASSKGQASSYNSPLHFGNGTRLTVT.

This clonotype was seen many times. The chain's CDR3 is CASSIGQGAIHQPQHF. CDR3 coding DNA: TGTGCCAGTAGTATAGGACAGGGGGCGATCCATCAGCCCCAGCATTTT. The rearrangement links TRBV19 to TRBJ1-5; TRBD1 agrees at 10 bases. V shed 1 base, J shed 5 bases, and the junction held 5 bases outside the gene matches. Germline CDR1 reads LNHDA; CDR2 reads SQIVND (reference sequence). The CDR3 is 16 amino acids. Full variable domain (outside the CDR3, taken from reference TRBV19 and TRBJ1-5): DGGITQSPKYLFRKEGQNVTLSCEQNLNHDAMYWYRQDPGQGLRLIYYSQIVNDFQKGDIAEGYSVSREKKESFPLTVTSAQKNPTAFYLCASSIGQGAIHQPQHFGDGTRLSIL.

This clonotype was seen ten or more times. The CDR3 sequence is CASTDRTSSGNTIYF. The DNA of the CDR3 is TGTGCCAGCACGGACCGCACGAGCTCTGGAAACACCATATATTTT. The chain combines TRBV6-2 or TRBV6-3 with TRBJ1-3; D not certain. Germline V lookup: CDR1 MNHEY, CDR2 SVGEGT. The CDR3 length is 15 residues. Deletions cut 7 bases from V and 0 bases from J, with 13 bases between.

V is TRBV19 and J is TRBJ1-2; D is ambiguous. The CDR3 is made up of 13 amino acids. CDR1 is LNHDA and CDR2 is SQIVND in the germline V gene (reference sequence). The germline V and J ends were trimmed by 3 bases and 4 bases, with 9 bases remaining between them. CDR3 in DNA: TGTGCCAGTAGTATCGGTGGGTTCTATGGCTACACCTTC. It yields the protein CASSIGGFYGYTF.

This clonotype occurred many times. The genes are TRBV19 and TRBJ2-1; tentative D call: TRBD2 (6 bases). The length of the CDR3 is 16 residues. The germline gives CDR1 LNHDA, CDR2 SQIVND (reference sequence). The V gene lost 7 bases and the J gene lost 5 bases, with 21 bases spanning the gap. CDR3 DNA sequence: TGTGCCAGTACCCAAGGCGCGGCGGGGCCCAACAATGAGCAGTTCTTC. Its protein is CASTQGAAGPNNEQFF.

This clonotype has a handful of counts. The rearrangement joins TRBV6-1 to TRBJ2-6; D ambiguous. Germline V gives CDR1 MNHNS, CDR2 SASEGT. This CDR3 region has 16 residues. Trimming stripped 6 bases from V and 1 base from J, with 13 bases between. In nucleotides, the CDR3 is TGTGCCAGCAGACGAGCGATCGGATCTGGGGCCAACGTCCTGACTTTC. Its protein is CASRRAIGSGANVLTF.